This entry lists 29 T cell receptor beta chains sequenced from one sample in a study of T cells after posttransplantation cyclophosphamide. Only in-frame clones appear in the TCRdb table, and some are missing; sequencing was by immunoSEQ multiplex PCR. The repertoire consists of 10,000 to 13,000 clones, with 90% to 95% occurring once and the leading ten covering approximately 0.3%. The specimen sequenced was naive CD8+ T cells sorted from PBMCs. These receptors were taken from a man aged 25-45 years in good health and a related stem cell transplant donor.

The chain joins TRBV9 to TRBJ1-1; D is perhaps TRBD1 (5 bases). Trimming took 3 bases from V and 0 from J, leaving 12 bases between them. The CDR3 length is 15 residues. The V gene's germline CDR1 is SGDLS and CDR2 YYNGEE. The CDR3 reads CASSGKDSMNTEAFF. CDR3 bases: TGTGCCAGCAGCGGAAAAGACAGTATGAACACTGAAGCTTTCTTT.

The rearrangement uses TRBV4-3 and TRBJ2-7; D is undetermined. The CDR3 contains 15 residues. V lost 0 bases to trimming and J lost 3 bases, with 12 bases between them. Germline V gene sequence: CDR1 LGHNA, CDR2 YSLEER. CDR3 sequence reads: CASSQDLRPSYEQYF. CDR3 coding DNA: TGCGCCAGCAGCCAAGATCTGCGCCCGAGCTACGAGCAGTACTTC.

V and J are TRBV5-1 and TRBJ1-1, with 8 nucleotides matching TRBD1. With 4 bases clipped from V and 1 base from J, the junction kept 3 bases outside the gene matches. Germline V CDR1 and CDR2: SGHRS, YFSETQ. The CDR3 is made up of 14 amino acids. CDR3 residues: CASSPGTGNTEAFF. CDR3 sequence (DNA): TGCGCCAGCAGCCCCGGGACAGGGAACACTGAAGCTTTCTTT.

The chain is built from TRBV6-5 and TRBJ2-7, with TRBD2 as a possible D gene (5 bases). The germline V and J ends were trimmed by 2 bases and 3 bases, with 5 bases remaining between them. This CDR3 is 12 amino acids long. Germline V lookup: CDR1 MNHEY, CDR2 SVGAGI. The CDR3, as DNA: TGTGCCAGCAGTTACGAGGGCTACGAGCAGTACTTC. Its protein is CASSYEGYEQYF.

The chain combines TRBV9 with TRBJ2-7; weak D call: TRBD2 (7 bases). V lost 3 bases and J lost 2, with 12 bases in between. Germline loops: CDR1 SGDLS, CDR2 YYNGEE. This CDR3 contains 14 residues. This CDR3 is CASSEGGETYEQYF. CDR3 DNA sequence: TGTGCCAGCAGCGAGGGGGGGGAAACCTACGAGCAGTACTTC.

The chain employs TRBV5-1 and TRBJ2-7; 12 nucleotides match TRBD2. The CDR3 spans 15 residues. Unmatched junction bases numbered 5, after V lost 0 bases and J lost 7 bases. Germline-derived CDR1 and CDR2 are SGHRS and YFSETQ. The CDR3 DNA reads as TGCGCCAGCAGCTTGGCTCTAGCGGGGGGGCGTGAGCAGTACTTC. Residues: CASSLALAGGREQYF.

Here the CDR3 reads CASGLAGGAETQYF. In DNA form, the CDR3 reads TGTGCCAGCGGTCTAGCAGGAGGGGCCGAGACCCAGTACTTC. This chain links TRBV7-6 with TRBJ2-5; possible D gene TRBD2, 6 bases. V shed 8 bases and J shed 5 bases, with 18 bases lying between them. The CDR3 spans 14 residues. CDR1 and CDR2 (germline): SGHVS, FNYEAQ.

The rearrangement joins TRBV13 to TRBJ1-5, with 8 positions matching TRBD1. The germline V gene encodes CDR1 PRHDT and CDR2 FYEKMQ (reference sequence). This CDR3 is built from 14 residues. The V and J ends lost 5 bases and 4 bases, in that order; junction bases with no gene match: 4. The CDR3 DNA sequence: TGTGCCAGCAGCGCCGGACAGGGTAATCAGCCCCAGCATTTT. It is translated as CASSAGQGNQPQHF. Full variable domain (outside the CDR3, taken from reference TRBV13 and TRBJ1-5): AAGVIQSPRHLIKEKRETATLKCYPIPRHDTVYWYQQGPGQDPQFLISFYEKMQSDKGSIPDRFSAQQFSDYHSELNMSSLELGDSALYFCASSAGQGNQPQHFGDGTRLSIL.

V and J are TRBV6-6 and TRBJ1-4; 8 nucleotides line up with TRBD1. Germline V gives CDR1 MNHNY, CDR2 SVGAGI (reference sequence). J was trimmed by 0 bases and V by 6 bases; bases with no gene match: 3. The length of the CDR3 is 15 residues. CDR3 residues: CASSLTGATNEKLFF. In DNA, the CDR3 is TGTGCCAGCAGCCTGACAGGGGCAACTAATGAAAAACTGTTTTTT.

The chain recombines TRBV6-5 with TRBJ2-1, with 10 bases matching TRBD2. This CDR3 spans 15 amino acids. V was pared by 2 bases and J by 6 bases, with 4 bases of the junction left unmatched. CDR1 MNHEY and CDR2 SVGAGI come from the germline V gene. Written as DNA, the CDR3 is TGTGCCAGCAGTTACGGTAGCGGGGGGCCCAATGAGCAGTTCTTC. It is translated as CASSYGSGGPNEQFF.

The J gene is TRBJ1-4, the V gene TRBV6-5, with TRBD1 as a possible D gene (6 bases). CDR1 MNHEY and CDR2 SVGAGI come from the germline V gene. Trimming took off 6 bases at V and 4 bases at J, with 12 bases between the two ends. This CDR3 spans 14 amino acids. The chain's CDR3 is CASSPTDSNEKLFF. CDR3 DNA: TGTGCCAGCAGCCCCACGGACAGTAATGAAAAACTGTTTTTT.

The gene calls are TRBV7-9 and TRBJ2-3, with D perhaps matching TRBD2 (6 bases). The CDR3 loop spans 12 amino acids. V lost 6 bases and J 5 bases, leaving 9 bases between the germline ends. CDR1 is SEHNR, CDR2 FQNEAQ, per germline (reference sequence). CDR3 region: CASRWGEDTQYF. The CDR3 DNA reads as TGTGCCAGCAGATGGGGGGAAGATACGCAGTATTTT.

This chain links TRBV21-1 with TRBJ2-7; no check of the table's D call, TRBD1, against the DNA was made. TRBV21-1 is listed as a pseudogene. The CDR3 is made up of 17 amino acids. The CDR3 DNA is TGTGCCAGCAGTTCAGAGGACCGCAACAGGGCTCTCTACGAGCAGTACTTC. Its protein is CASSSEDRNRALYEQYF.

V usage is TRBV21-1 and J usage is TRBJ1-5; the D call in the table, TRBD1, was not verified against the DNA. TRBV21-1 is assigned pseudogene status. This CDR3 region has 16 residues. The CDR3 loop is CASSDRGGLSNQPQHF. CDR3 DNA sequence: TGTGCCAGCAGCGACAGGGGGGGCCTTAGCAATCAGCCCCAGCATTTT.

The chain combines TRBV11-2 with TRBJ2-7; 7 nucleotides match TRBD1. After removal of 4 bases from V and 3 bases from J, the junction contained 12 bases not matched to a gene. Germline V gives CDR1 SGHAT, CDR2 FQNNGV. The CDR3 covers 16 residues. The CDR3 nucleotides are TGTGCCAGCAGCTCTTCGATCCGGGACAGTGACTACGAGCAGTACTTC. It yields the protein CASSSSIRDSDYEQYF.

This clone occurred a few times. This chain links TRBV2 with TRBJ1-5; D remains ambiguous. The CDR3 is 14 residues long. V lost 3 bases to trimming and J lost 4 bases, with 10 bases between them. Germline V gene lookup returns CDR1 SNHLY and CDR2 FYNNEI. CDR3 protein: CASSEGHLNQPQHF. The CDR3 DNA reads as TGTGCCAGCAGTGAGGGCCACCTAAATCAGCCCCAGCATTTT.

V usage is TRBV5-5 and J usage is TRBJ1-5; 7 bases match TRBD1. The CDR3 sequence is 15 residues long. CDR1 and CDR2 (germline): SGHKS, YYEKEE (reference sequence). Germline trimming cut 1 base from V and 7 bases from J; bases unmatched to any gene: 8. CDR3 DNA sequence: TGTGCCAGCAGCTTGATGACAGGGTTGGAACAGCCCCAGCATTTT. Encoded protein: CASSLMTGLEQPQHF.

The V and J genes are TRBV5-1 and TRBJ2-7; D unresolved. CDR3 length: 15 amino acids. The germline CDR1 and CDR2 sequences are SGHRS and YFSETQ. The V gene lost 4 bases and the J gene lost 3 bases, with 17 bases spanning the gap. CDR3 DNA sequence: TGCGCCAGCAGCCTGGAAGCCGGTGTTTACTACGAGCAGTACTTC. Encoded protein: CASSLEAGVYYEQYF.

V is TRBV7-9 and J is TRBJ2-1, with a possible D match to TRBD1 (6 bases). The ends were cut back, 2 bases at V and 9 bases at J, with 20 bases in the middle. Germline V lookup: CDR1 SEHNR, CDR2 FQNEAQ (reference sequence). The CDR3 extends over 16 amino acids. The CDR3 DNA sequence: TGTGCCAGCAGCTTAAACAGGGTGGGATGGTTCGGTGAGCAGTTCTTC. Amino acid sequence: CASSLNRVGWFGEQFF.

The chain carries TRBV5-6 and TRBJ2-5; 11 positions agree with TRBD2. In germline, CDR1 is SGHDT, CDR2 YYEEEE. V shed 3 bases, J shed 5 bases, and the junction held 6 bases outside the gene matches. The CDR3 consists of 15 residues. In DNA form, the CDR3 reads TGTGCCAGCAGCTCCCTAGCGGGGGGCGGGGAGACCCAGTACTTC. Amino acids: CASSSLAGGGETQYF.

V usage is TRBV4-1 and J usage is TRBJ1-1, with D hard to call. In germline, CDR1 is MGHRA, CDR2 YSYEKL. CDR3 size: 13 residues. Trimming took off 1 base at V and 1 base at J, with 4 bases between the two ends. The CDR3 loop is CASSQVKNTEAFF. The DNA for the CDR3 is TGCGCCAGCAGCCAAGTTAAGAACACTGAAGCTTTCTTT.

The CDR3 here is CASSLTHENIQYF. The DNA of the CDR3 is TGTGCCAGCAGCTTAACCCATGAGAACATTCAGTACTTC. This chain uses TRBV11-2 with TRBJ2-4; D not resolved. V lost 2 bases and J lost 7, with 9 bases in between. The germline gives CDR1 SGHAT, CDR2 FQNNGV. The CDR3 has 13 amino acids.

The chain employs TRBV28 and TRBJ2-7; 9 bases align to TRBD1. V lost 5 bases, J lost 2 bases, and 4 bases stayed unmatched. From germline, CDR1 is MDHEN and CDR2 SYDVKM. The length of the CDR3 is 14 residues. The CDR3 here is CASSGTGYAYEQYF. CDR3 DNA: TGTGCCAGCAGTGGGACAGGGTATGCCTACGAGCAGTACTTC. Full variable domain (rest looked up from reference TRBV28 and TRBJ2-7): DVKVTQSSRYLVKRTGEKVFLECVQDMDHENMFWYRQDPGLGLRLIYFSYDVKMKEKGDIPEGYSVSREKKERFSLILESASTNQTSMYLCASSGTGYAYEQYFGPGTRLTVT.

The chain is built from TRBV28 and TRBJ1-1; D unclear. V was pared by 3 bases and J by 3 bases, with 20 bases between. The V gene's germline CDR1 is MDHEN and CDR2 SYDVKM. The CDR3 is 17 amino acids. For the CDR3, the DNA is TGTGCCAGCAGTTTCCCCTCCAGTGGGAGAAGCTACACTGAAGCTTTCTTT. Translated: CASSFPSSGRSYTEAFF.

The rearrangement uses TRBV6-5 and TRBJ2-7; D not resolved. The germline V and J ends were trimmed by 11 bases and 5 bases, with 16 bases remaining between them. The CDR3 length is 12 residues. The germline V gene has CDR1 MNHEY and CDR2 SVGAGI. CDR3 DNA: TGTGCCTCCGCCGGTTGGGCCCACGAGCAGTACTTC. Protein sequence: CASAGWAHEQYF.

In DNA, the CDR3 is TGTGCCAGCAGTGCCTCGGTTCCCGCCTATGGCTACACCTTC. Translated, it gives CASSASVPAYGYTF. The chain joins TRBV6-5 to TRBJ1-2; D remains ambiguous. Germline V lookup: CDR1 MNHEY, CDR2 SVGAGI. The CDR3 runs 14 residues. V was pared by 5 bases and J by 4 bases, with 14 bases between.

A note on this clone: Other DNA sequences in the same sample also yield this CDR3. The chain links TRBV28 to TRBJ1-5; weak D call: TRBD1 (5 bases). V was shortened by 6 bases and J by 0 bases, with 24 bases between the two germline ends. The CDR3 consists of 19 residues. The germline gives CDR1 MDHEN, CDR2 SYDVKM. CDR3 protein: CASSSSEDTKEDSNQPQHF. DNA of the CDR3: TGTGCCAGCAGCTCCAGCGAGGACACAAAAGAGGATAGCAATCAGCCCCAGCATTTT.

A single count supports this clone. V gene TRBV7-2 combines with J gene TRBJ2-3; possibly TRBD1 for D (5 bases). Trimming shortened V by 8 bases and J by 2 bases, and 14 bases separated the two germline ends. Germline values: CDR1 SGHTA, CDR2 FQGNSA. CDR3 size: 14 residues. CDR3 nucleotide sequence: TGTGCCAGCCTTGATTTTGGGGCCACAGATACGCAGTATTTT. Translation gives CASLDFGATDTQYF.

This clone was seen only once. This sequence joins TRBV2 and TRBJ1-4; D gene ambiguous. Germline lookup yields CDR1 SNHLY and CDR2 FYNNEI. The CDR3 loop spans 14 amino acids. The V end was cut by 3 bases, the J end by 5 bases, with 10 bases between. CDR3 sequence (DNA): TGTGCCAGCAGTGAGCGGCCATACAATGAAAAACTGTTTTTT. It is translated as CASSERPYNEKLFF.